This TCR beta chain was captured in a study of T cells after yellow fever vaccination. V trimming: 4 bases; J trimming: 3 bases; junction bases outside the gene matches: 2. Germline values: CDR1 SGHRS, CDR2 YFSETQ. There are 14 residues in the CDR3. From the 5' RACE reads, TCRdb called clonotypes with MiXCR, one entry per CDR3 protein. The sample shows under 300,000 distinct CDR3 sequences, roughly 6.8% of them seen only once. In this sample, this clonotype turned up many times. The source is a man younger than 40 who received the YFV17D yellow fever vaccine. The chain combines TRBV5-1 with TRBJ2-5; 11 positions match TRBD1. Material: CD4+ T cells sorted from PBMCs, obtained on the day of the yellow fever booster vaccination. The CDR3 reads CASSMGQGEETQYF. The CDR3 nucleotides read TGCGCCAGCAGCATGGGACAGGGGGAAGAGACCCAGTACTTC.